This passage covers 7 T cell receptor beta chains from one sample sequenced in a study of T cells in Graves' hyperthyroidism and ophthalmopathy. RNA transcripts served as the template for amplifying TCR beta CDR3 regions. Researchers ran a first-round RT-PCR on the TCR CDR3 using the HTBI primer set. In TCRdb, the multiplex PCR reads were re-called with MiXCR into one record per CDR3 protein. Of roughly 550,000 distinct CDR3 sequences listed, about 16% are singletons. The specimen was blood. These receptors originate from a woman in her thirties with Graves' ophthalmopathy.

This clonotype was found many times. For the CDR3, the DNA is TGTGCCTGGACCACAGGGAATGAGCAGTTCTTC. The encoded protein is CAWTTGNEQFF. The chain uses TRBV30 and TRBJ2-1; D might be TRBD1 (6 bases). Deletions cut 4 bases from V and 7 bases from J, with 8 bases between. Per germline, CDR1 GTSNPN and CDR2 SVGIG (reference sequence). The CDR3 consists of 11 residues.

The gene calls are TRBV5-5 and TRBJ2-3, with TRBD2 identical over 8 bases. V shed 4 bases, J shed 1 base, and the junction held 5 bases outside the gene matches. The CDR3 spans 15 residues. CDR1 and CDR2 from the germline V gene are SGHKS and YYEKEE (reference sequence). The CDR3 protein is CASSPPAGGTDTQYF. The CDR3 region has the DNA TGTGCCAGCAGCCCGCCAGCGGGGGGCACAGATACGCAGTATTTT.

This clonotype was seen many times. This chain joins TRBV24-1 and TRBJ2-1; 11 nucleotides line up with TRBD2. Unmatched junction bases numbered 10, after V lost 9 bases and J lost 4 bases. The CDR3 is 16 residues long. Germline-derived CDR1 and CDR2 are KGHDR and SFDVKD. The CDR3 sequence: CATGDVAGGSYNEQFF. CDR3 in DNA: TGTGCCACCGGAGATGTAGCGGGAGGGTCTTACAATGAGCAGTTCTTC.

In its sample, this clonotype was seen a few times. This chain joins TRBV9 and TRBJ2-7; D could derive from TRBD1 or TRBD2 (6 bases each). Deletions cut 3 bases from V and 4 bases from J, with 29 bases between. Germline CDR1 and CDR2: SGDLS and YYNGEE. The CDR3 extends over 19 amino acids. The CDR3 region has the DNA TGTGCCAGCAGCGCCCGAAAAACGGGAGCGAATGAGGGGGTATACGAGCAGTACTTC. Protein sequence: CASSARKTGANEGVYEQYF.

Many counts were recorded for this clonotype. CDR3 sequence reads: CASSGLAGRNTGELFF. CDR3 bases: TGTGCCAGCTCCGGACTAGCGGGAAGGAACACCGGGGAGCTGTTTTTT. This chain joins TRBV6-1 and TRBJ2-2; 12 bases agree with TRBD2. The ends lost 8 bases at V and 1 base at J; junction bases unmatched: 5. CDR3 length equals 16 residues. CDR1 is MNHNS, CDR2 SASEGT, per germline.

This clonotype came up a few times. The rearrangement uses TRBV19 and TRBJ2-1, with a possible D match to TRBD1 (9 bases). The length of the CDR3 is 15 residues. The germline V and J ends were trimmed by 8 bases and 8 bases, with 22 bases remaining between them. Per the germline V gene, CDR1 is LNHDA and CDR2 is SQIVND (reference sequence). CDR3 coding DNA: TGTGCCAGTGCCGGGGGGGACAGGGTGTATTATGAGCAGTTCTTC. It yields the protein CASAGGDRVYYEQFF.

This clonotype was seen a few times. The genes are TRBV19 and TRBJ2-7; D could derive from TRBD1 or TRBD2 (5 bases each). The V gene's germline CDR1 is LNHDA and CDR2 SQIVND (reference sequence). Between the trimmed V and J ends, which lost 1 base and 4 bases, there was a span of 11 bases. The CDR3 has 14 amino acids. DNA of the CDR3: TGTGCCAGTAGTATAGCGGGACGGCAATACGAGCAGTACTTC. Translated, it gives CASSIAGRQYEQYF. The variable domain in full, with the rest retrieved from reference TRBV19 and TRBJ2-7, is DGGITQSPKYLFRKEGQNVTLSCEQNLNHDAMYWYRQDPGQGLRLIYYSQIVNDFQKGDIAEGYSVSREKKESFPLTVTSAQKNPTAFYLCASSIAGRQYEQYFGPGTRLTVT.